This record covers a single TCR beta chain. At least ten counts were recorded for this clonotype. No cognate antigen has been identified for it. Base quality data are lacking; no much larger clone is found one base away. This sample was included in a study of human T cells and chemical hapten exposure (dated by TCRdb to about 2021). Regarding the study in general: For sensitization, 2% DPC in acetone was applied to a 2 cm by 2 cm area of upper inner arm skin. Weekly therapeutic DPC doses were additionally applied to the scalp of patients throughout the approximately 24-week study period. Blood samples were taken from patients before sensitization (week 0) and at 2, 6 and about 24 weeks after DPC sensitization. The libraries were sequenced as a pool, and the TCR yield per sample differed mostly because of small variations in library volumes within the pool. This study followed changes in the peripheral blood TCR repertoire in vivo during primary and secondary sensitization of alopecia patients to the hapten diphenylcyclopropenone (DPC). Patch testing was performed on the upper back with Finn chambers containing 0.01% DPC, and the patch tests were scored after 6 days according to International Contact Dermatitis Research Group standards. The mostly female patient cohort included alopecia areata with under or over 50% scalp involvement, alopecia totalis and alopecia universalis. For TCR sequencing, blood came from about 29 alopecia patients at anywhere from one to four time points (pre-sensitization, 2, 6 and 24 weeks).

According to the study, the label for this sample's time point signals: patch test 2, 6 weeks after DPC sensitization. What this sample's treatment or condition label stands for: therapeutic diphenylcyclopropenone sensitization with weekly scalp DPC. At every patch-test visit, the blood draw took place before the patch test was put on. Patients were eligible if aged 18 to 70, diagnosed with alopecia and judged suitable for DPC therapy, and pregnant patients were excluded. Total RNA was isolated from unfractionated whole blood collected in Tempus Blood RNA tubes. V and J are truncated by 2 bases and 1 base respectively, leaving an intervening sequence of 8 bases. According to the germline V gene, CDR1 reads SQVTM and CDR2 reads ANQGSEA. CDR3 length: 13 amino acids, cysteine to phenylalanine. CDR3 DNA only is kept here, 39 bases in frame from base 1. The library came from RACE. For sequencing, a NextSeq 500 was employed. During library preparation, unique molecular identifiers were attached to individual cDNA molecules so that TCRs could be counted in a quantitative, reproducible way. Both TCR alpha and TCR beta chains were sequenced from each blood RNA sample. As for the authors' bioinformatics: The median number of TCRs per sample was roughly 94,000, ranging from about 23,224 to 750,000. V, J and CDR3 annotation of the TCR reads was performed with the Decombinator software suite. For the PS versus PT1 abundance plots, all samples were subsampled to the same number of TCRs (28,000). Expanded TCRs were defined as absent before sensitization and observed at least eight times at the 2-week time point. TCRdb trimmed public reads at Q25 via fastp, called clones via MiXCR and kept in-frame beta chains. Duplicate CDR3 protein sequences are folded into a single record with the most common DNA and genes. Here the V and J calls rest on TCRdb's processing, not on the authors' analysis. This sample gives roughly 100,000 distinct CDR3 sequences in total; approximately 8.6% of them show up just once. Around 2% of the sample rests with the top ten.

The paper as a whole reports these results and caveats: Significantly more large CDR3 similarity clusters were formed by expanded TCRs than by pre-sensitization or healthy control sets, consistent with antigen-driven responses. Alopecia, a presumed autoimmune disease, was present in all patients, so the immune response of the patients might differ from that of healthy individuals. The number of PT1 expanded TCRs positively correlated with patch test score, significant at thresholds 8, 16 and 32 but not 4. The number of TCRs above 1 in 1000 frequency did not change with DPC sensitization; there was no evidence of global repertoire structure alterations. Repeated subsampling changed both the strength of the expansion versus patch-test correlation and the threshold at which that correlation became significant.

The sequence is built from TRBV29-1 and TRBJ2-5; no D segment can be confidently identified. The sample was whole blood, taken in connection with sensitization to the hapten diphenylcyclopropenone (DPC). This TCR was sampled from a woman aged 40 to 55 with alopecia areata. Some clones in this sample may be carry-over from other donors' samples. Here the CDR3 is given as CSVERQSQETQYF. The DNA sequence is given as TGCAGCGTTGAAAGGCAGAGCCAAGAGACCCAGTACTTC.